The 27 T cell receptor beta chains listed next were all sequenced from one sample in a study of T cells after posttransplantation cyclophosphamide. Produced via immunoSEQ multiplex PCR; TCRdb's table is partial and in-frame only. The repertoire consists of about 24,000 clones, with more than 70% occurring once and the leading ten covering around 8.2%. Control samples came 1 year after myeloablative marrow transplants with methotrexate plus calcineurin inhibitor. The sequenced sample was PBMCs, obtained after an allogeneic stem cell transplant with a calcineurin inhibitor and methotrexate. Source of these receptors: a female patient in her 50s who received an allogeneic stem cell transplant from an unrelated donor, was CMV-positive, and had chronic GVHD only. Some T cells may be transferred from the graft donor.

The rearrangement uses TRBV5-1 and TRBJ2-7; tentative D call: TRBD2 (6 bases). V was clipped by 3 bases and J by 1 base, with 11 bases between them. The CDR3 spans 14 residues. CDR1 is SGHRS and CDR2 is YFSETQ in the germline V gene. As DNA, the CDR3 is TGCGCCAGCAGCTGGTATGGGGGGTCCTACGAGCAGTACTTC. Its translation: CASSWYGGSYEQYF.

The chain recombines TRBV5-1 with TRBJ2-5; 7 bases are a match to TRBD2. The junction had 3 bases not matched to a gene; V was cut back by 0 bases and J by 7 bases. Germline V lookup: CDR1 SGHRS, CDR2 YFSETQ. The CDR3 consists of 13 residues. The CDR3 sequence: CASSLEPGGTQYF. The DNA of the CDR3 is TGCGCCAGCAGCTTGGAACCGGGGGGGACCCAGTACTTC.

DNA for the CDR3: TGTGCCAGCAGCCCTCAGACAGACTATGGCTACACCTTC. It is translated as CASSPQTDYGYTF. This chain links TRBV14 with TRBJ1-2, with D possibly being TRBD1 (5 bases). Germline values: CDR1 SGHDN, CDR2 FVKESK. The V gene lost 4 bases and the J gene lost 3 bases, with 9 bases spanning the gap. This CDR3 is 13 amino acids long.

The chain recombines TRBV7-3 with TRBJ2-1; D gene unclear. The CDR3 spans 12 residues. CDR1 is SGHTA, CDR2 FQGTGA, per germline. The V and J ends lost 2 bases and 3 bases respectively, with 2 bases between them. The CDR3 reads CASSLRYNEQFF. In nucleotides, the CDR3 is TGTGCCAGCAGCTTACGCTACAATGAGCAGTTCTTC.

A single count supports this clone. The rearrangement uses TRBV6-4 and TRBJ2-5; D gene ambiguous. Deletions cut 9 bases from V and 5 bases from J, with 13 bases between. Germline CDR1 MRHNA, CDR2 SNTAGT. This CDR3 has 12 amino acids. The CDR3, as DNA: TGTGCCAGATTCGACCGAGGTGAGACCCAGTACTTC. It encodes CARFDRGETQYF.

CDR3 nucleotides: TGCGCCAGCAGCCAAGTGGACAGAAACACCGGGGAGCTGTTTTTT. Protein product: CASSQVDRNTGELFF. The chain is built from TRBV4-3 and TRBJ2-2; a possible D gene is TRBD1 (6 bases). V gave up 1 base and J gave up 2 bases, with 8 bases separating them. The CDR3 totals 15 residues. The germline V gene has CDR1 LGHNA and CDR2 YSLEER.

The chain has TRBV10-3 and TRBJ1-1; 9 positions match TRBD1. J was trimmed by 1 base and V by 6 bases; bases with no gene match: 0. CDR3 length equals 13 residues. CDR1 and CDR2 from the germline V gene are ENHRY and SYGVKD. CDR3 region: CAIRTGGNTEAFF. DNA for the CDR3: TGTGCCATCAGGACAGGGGGGAACACTGAAGCTTTCTTT.

CDR3 protein: CASYGQGGTEAFF. The DNA of the CDR3 is TGTGCCAGCTACGGACAGGGGGGCACTGAAGCTTTCTTT. The chain carries TRBV27 and TRBJ1-1; 10 bases align to TRBD1. The length of the CDR3 is 13 residues. Unmatched junction bases numbered 4, after V lost 8 bases and J lost 4 bases. Germline V gene sequence: CDR1 MNHEY, CDR2 SMNVEV (reference sequence).

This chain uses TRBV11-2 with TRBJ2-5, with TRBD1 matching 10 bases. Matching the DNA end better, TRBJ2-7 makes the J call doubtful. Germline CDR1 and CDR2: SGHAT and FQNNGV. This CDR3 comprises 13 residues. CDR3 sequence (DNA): TGTGCCAGCAGCGGGACAGGGGACTACGAGCAGTACTTC. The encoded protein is CASSGTGDYEQYF.

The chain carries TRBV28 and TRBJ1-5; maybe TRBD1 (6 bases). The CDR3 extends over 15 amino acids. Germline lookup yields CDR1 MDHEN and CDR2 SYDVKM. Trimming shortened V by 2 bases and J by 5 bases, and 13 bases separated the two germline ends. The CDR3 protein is CASSLRGALDQPQHF. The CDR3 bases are TGTGCCAGCAGTTTACGGGGGGCTCTTGATCAGCCCCAGCATTTT.

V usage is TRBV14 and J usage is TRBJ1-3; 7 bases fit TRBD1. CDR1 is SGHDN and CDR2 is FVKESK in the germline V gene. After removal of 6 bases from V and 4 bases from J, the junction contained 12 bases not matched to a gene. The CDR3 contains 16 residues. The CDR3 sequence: CASSQNDRVFGNTIYF. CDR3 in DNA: TGTGCCAGCAGTCAAAACGACAGGGTATTCGGAAACACCATATATTTT.

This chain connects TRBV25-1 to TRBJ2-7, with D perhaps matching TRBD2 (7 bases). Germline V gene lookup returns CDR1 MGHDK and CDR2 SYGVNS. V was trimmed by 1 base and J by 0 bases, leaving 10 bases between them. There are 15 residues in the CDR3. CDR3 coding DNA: TGTGCCAGCAGTGAATCGCGGGGGCCCTCCTACGAGCAGTACTTC. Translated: CASSESRGPSYEQYF.

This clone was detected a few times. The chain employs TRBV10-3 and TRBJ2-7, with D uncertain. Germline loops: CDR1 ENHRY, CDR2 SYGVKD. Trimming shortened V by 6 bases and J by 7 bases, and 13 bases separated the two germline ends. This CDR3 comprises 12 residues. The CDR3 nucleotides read TGTGCCATCAGCCCAACAAAGAGGGAGCAGTACTTC. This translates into CAISPTKREQYF.

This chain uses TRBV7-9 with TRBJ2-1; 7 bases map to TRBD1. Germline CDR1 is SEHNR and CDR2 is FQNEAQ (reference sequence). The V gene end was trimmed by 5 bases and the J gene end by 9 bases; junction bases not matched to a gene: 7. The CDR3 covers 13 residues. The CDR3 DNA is TGTGCCAGCAGCAAACTACAGGGGCCTGAGCAGTTCTTC. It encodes CASSKLQGPEQFF.

The CDR3 spells CASSLVTGPAEQYF. DNA of the CDR3: TGTGCCAGCAGCTTAGTAACAGGTCCCGCCGAGCAGTACTTC. The chain is built from TRBV11-2 and TRBJ2-7, with D perhaps TRBD1 (5 bases). The CDR3 covers 14 residues. The V end was cut by 1 base, the J end by 6 bases, with 13 bases between. Per the germline V gene, CDR1 is SGHAT and CDR2 is FQNNGV. The entire variable domain, with the rest obtained from reference TRBV11-2 and TRBJ2-7, is as follows: EAGVAQSPRYKIIEKRQSVAFWCNPISGHATLYWYQQILGQGPKLLIQFQNNGVVDDSQLPKDRFSAERLKGVDSTLKIQPAKLEDSAVYLCASSLVTGPAEQYFGPGTRLTVT.

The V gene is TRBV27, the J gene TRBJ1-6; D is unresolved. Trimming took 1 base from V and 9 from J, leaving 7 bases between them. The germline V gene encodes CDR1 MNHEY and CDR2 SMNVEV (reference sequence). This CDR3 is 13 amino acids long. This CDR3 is CASSLFNPSPLHF. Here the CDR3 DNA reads TGTGCCAGCAGTTTATTTAATCCTTCACCCCTCCACTTT.

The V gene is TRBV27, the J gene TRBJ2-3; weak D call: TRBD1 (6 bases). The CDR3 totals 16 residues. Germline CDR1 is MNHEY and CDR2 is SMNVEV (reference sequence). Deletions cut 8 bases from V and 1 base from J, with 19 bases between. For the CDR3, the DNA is TGTGCCAGCTCCTGGGGGCAGGGTTGGGGCACAGATACGCAGTATTTT. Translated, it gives CASSWGQGWGTDTQYF.

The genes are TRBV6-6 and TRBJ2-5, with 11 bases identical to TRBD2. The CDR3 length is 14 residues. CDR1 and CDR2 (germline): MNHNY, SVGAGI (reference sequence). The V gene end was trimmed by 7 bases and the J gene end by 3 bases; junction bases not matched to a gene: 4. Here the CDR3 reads CASTLSGREETQYF. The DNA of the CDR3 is TGTGCCAGCACCCTTAGCGGGAGGGAAGAGACCCAGTACTTC.

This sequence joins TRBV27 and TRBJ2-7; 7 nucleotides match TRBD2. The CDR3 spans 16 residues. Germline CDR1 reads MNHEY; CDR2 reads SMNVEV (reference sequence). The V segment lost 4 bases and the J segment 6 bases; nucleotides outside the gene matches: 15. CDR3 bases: TGTGCCAGCAGTTCTATAGGTAGGCGGGAGAATCCCGAGCAGTACTTC. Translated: CASSSIGRRENPEQYF.

CDR3 sequence (DNA): TGTGCCAGCAGCTTAGGTACAGTGAACACTGAAGCTTTCTTT. Amino acid sequence: CASSLGTVNTEAFF. The V and J genes are TRBV11-2 and TRBJ1-1; D gene uncertain. This CDR3 spans 14 amino acids. V dropped 1 base and J dropped 0 bases, with 6 bases sitting between them. Germline CDR1 is SGHAT and CDR2 is FQNNGV.

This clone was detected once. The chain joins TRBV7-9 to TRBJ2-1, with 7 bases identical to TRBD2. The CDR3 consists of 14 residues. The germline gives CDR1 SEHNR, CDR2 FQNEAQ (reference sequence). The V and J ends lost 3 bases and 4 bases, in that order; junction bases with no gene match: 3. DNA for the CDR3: TGTGCCAGCAGCTTTAGCGGGTCTTACAATGAGCAGTTCTTC. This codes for CASSFSGSYNEQFF.

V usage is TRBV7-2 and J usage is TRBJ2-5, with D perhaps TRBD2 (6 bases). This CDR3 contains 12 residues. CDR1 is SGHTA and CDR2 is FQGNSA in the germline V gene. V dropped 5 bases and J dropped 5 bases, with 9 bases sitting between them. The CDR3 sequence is CASSVGTETQYF. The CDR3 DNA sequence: TGTGCCAGCAGCGTCGGGACTGAGACCCAGTACTTC.

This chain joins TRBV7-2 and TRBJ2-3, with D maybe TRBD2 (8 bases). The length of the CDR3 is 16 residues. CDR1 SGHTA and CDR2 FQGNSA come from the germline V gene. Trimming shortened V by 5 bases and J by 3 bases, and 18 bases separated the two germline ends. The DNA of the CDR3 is TGTGCCAGCAGCCGACAGGGTAGCGGGACGACAGATACGCAGTATTTT. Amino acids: CASSRQGSGTTDTQYF.

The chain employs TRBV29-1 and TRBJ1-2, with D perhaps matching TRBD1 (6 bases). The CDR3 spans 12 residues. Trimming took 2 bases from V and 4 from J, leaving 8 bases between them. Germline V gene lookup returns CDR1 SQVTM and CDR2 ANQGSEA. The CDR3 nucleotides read TGCAGCGTTGAAACGGACAGCTATGGCTACACCTTC. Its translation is CSVETDSYGYTF.

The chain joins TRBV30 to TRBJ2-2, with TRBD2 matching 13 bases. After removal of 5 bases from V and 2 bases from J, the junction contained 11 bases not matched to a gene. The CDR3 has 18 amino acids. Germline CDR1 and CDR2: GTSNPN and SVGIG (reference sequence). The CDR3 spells CAWEFGTSGILNTGELFF. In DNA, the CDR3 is TGTGCCTGGGAGTTTGGGACTAGCGGGATCTTAAACACCGGGGAGCTGTTTTTT.

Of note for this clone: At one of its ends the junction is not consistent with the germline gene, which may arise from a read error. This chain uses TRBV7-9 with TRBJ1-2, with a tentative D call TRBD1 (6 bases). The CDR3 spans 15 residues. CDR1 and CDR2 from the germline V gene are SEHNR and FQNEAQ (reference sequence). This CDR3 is CASSLKAGVGGPEDF. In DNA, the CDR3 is TGTGCCAGCAGCTTGAAGGCAGGGGTTGGCGGCCCCGAGGACTTC.

The CDR3: CASSLDRTDYGYTF. CDR3 nucleotide sequence: TGTGCCAGCAGCTTAGATAGAACAGACTATGGCTACACCTTC. The chain carries TRBV11-2 and TRBJ1-2; D not certain. The CDR3 loop spans 14 amino acids. From germline, CDR1 is SGHAT and CDR2 FQNNGV. The V and J ends lost 0 bases and 3 bases respectively, with 8 bases between them. The entire variable domain, with the rest obtained from reference TRBV11-2 and TRBJ1-2, is as follows: EAGVAQSPRYKIIEKRQSVAFWCNPISGHATLYWYQQILGQGPKLLIQFQNNGVVDDSQLPKDRFSAERLKGVDSTLKIQPAKLEDSAVYLCASSLDRTDYGYTFGSGTRLTVV.